This T cell receptor beta chain is drawn from a study of tumor-infiltrating lymphocytes in localized non-small cell lung cancer. Study-level information: The cohort mixed smokers and never-smokers, several histologies, and some post-neoadjuvant-chemotherapy samples. Each patient gave resected tumor and non-adjacent uninvolved lung tissue.

This CDR3 region has 13 residues. Trimming shortened V by 1 base and J by 4 bases, and 5 bases separated the two germline ends. Germline V gene sequence: CDR1 SGHRS, CDR2 YFSETQ. Study-wide results and caveats: Higher tumor T cell infiltration than in uninvolved lung was supported by TCRbeta sequencing. Technical variation could not be separated from intratumor heterogeneity here.

Of note for this clone: Its antigen remains unidentified.

Produced via immunoSEQ multiplex PCR; TCRdb's table is partial and in-frame only. The sample shows 15,000 to 20,000 clones, around 85% of them seen only once. The gene calls are TRBV5-1 and TRBJ2-2; D ambiguous. This TCR came from a human donor with non-small cell lung cancer. Sequencing used lung tumor tissue. The chain's CDR3 is CASSLSVTGELFF. The CDR3 DNA is TGCGCCAGCAGCTTGTCGGTCACCGGGGAGCTGTTTTTT.